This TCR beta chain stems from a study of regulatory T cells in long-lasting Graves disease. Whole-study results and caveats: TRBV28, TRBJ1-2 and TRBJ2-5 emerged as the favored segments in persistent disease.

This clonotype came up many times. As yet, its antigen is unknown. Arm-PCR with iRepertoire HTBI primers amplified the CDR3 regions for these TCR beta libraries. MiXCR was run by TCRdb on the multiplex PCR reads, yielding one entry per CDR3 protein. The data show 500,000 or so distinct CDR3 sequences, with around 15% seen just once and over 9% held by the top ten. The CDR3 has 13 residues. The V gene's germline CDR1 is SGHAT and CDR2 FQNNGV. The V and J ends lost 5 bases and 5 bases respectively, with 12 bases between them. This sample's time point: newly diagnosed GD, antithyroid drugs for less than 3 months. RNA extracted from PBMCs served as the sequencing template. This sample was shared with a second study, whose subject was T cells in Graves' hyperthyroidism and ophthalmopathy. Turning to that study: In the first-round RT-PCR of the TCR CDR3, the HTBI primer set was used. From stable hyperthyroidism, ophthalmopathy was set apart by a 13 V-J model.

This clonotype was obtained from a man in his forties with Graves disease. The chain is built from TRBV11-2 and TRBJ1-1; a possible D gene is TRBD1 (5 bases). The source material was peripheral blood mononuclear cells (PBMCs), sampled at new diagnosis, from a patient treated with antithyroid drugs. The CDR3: CASSGALGTEAFF. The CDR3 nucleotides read TGTGCCAGCAGCGGGGCCCTAGGAACTGAAGCTTTCTTT.